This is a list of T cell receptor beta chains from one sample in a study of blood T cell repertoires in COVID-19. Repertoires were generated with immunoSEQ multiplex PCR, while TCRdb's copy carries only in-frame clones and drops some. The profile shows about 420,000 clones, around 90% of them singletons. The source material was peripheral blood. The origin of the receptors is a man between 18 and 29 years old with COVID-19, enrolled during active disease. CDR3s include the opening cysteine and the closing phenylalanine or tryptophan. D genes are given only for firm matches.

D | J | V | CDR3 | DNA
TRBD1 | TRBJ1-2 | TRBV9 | CASRGTGVDGYTF | TGTGCCAGCAGAGGAACAGGGGTTGATGGCTACACCTTC
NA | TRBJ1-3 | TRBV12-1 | CASSSGEGVTGNTIYF | TGTGCCAGCAGCTCCGGTGAGGGGGTCACTGGAAACACCATATATTTT
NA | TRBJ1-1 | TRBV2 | CASSLRTVRTNTEAFF | TGTGCCAGCAGCCTTAGGACAGTAAGGACGAACACTGAAGCTTTCTTT
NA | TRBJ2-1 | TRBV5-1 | CASSLGLAPLYNEQFF | TGCGCCAGCAGTCTGGGACTGGCGCCCCTCTACAATGAGCAGTTCTTC
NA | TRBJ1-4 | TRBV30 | CAWSAGGYRTRYEKLFF | TGTGCCTGGAGTGCGGGAGGATACAGGACTCGCTATGAAAAACTGTTTTTT
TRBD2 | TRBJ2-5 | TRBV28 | CASSELAGGRETQYF | TGTGCCAGCTCAGAGTTAGCGGGAGGCCGAGAGACCCAGTACTTC
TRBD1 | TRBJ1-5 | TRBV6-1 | CASSGRQGVGNQPQHF | TGTGCCAGCAGTGGCCGACAGGGGGTCGGCAATCAGCCCCAGCATTTT
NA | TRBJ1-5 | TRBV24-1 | CATSGGGNQPQHF | TGTGCCACCAGTGGAGGCGGAAATCAGCCCCAGCATTTT
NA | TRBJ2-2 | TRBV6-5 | CASRSWGVGELFF | TGTGCCAGCAGGAGCTGGGGGGTCGGGGAGCTGTTTTTT
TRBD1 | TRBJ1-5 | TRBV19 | CASSAGTGSFQPQHF | TGTGCCAGTAGTGCCGGGACAGGGTCGTTTCAGCCCCAGCATTTT